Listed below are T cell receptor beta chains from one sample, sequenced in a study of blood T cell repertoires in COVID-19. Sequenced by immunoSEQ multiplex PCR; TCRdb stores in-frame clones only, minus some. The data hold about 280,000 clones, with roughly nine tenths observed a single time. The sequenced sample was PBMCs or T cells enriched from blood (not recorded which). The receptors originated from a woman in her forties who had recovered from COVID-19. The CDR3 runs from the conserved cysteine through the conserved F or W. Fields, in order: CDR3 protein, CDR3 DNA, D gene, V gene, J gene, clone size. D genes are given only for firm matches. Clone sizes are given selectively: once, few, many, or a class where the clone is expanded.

CASSFTGGSYYNSPLHF	TGTGCCAGCAGTTTTACAGGGGGCTCCTATTATAATTCACCCCTCCACTTT	TRBD1	TRBV28	TRBJ1-6	.
CASSQRWGSTDTQYF	TGCGCCAGCAGCCAGCGGTGGGGCAGCACAGATACGCAGTATTTT	.	TRBV4-3	TRBJ2-3	.
CASSEGQSNQPQHF	TGTGCCAGCAGTGAAGGCCAGAGCAATCAGCCCCAGCATTTT	.	TRBV2	TRBJ1-5	.
CASSNLAGDNEQFF	TGTGCCAGTAGTAATCTAGCGGGAGACAATGAGCAGTTCTTC	TRBD2	TRBV19	TRBJ2-1	.
CASSRDSLSPSGANVLTF	TGTGCCAGCAGCCGGGACTCCCTCTCTCCCTCTGGGGCCAACGTCCTGACTTTC	.	TRBV27	TRBJ2-6	.
CSVGGGSEDTQYF	TGCAGCGTTGGGGGCGGGAGCGAGGATACGCAGTATTTT	TRBD2	TRBV29-1	TRBJ2-3	.
CASSPEPWTGGETQYF	TGTGCCAGCAGTCCCGAACCTTGGACGGGGGGAGAGACCCAGTACTTC	TRBD2	TRBV6-2/TRBV6-3	TRBJ2-5	.
CAIKRGSGANVLTF	TGTGCCATCAAAAGAGGGTCTGGGGCCAACGTCCTGACTTTC	.	TRBV10-3	TRBJ2-6	.
CASSQDQPGQETQYF	TGTGCCAGCAGCCAAGACCAGCCAGGACAAGAGACCCAGTACTTC	.	TRBV3-1/TRBV3-2	TRBJ2-5	.
CASSLYQGNEQYF	TGTGCCAGCAGCTTGTATCAGGGAAACGAGCAGTACTTC	.	TRBV5-4	TRBJ2-7	.
CASSFPGLNIQYF	TGTGCCAGCAGCTTTCCGGGGTTAAACATTCAGTACTTC	.	TRBV5-4	TRBJ2-4	.
CASSELVTDTQYF	TGTGCCAGCTCAGAGCTAGTGACAGATACGCAGTATTTT	.	TRBV18	TRBJ2-3	.
CASSQDRGRCSGELFF	TGTGCCAGCAGCCAAGATCGTGGGAGGTGTTCCGGGGAGCTGTTTTTT	.	TRBV3-1/TRBV3-2	TRBJ2-2	.
CASSSTPTGSLGTGELFF	TGTGCCAGCAGCTCAACCCCCACGGGGTCCTTAGGTACCGGGGAGCTGTTTTTT	.	TRBV7-3	TRBJ2-2	few
CASSPPGLAKYEQFF	TGTGCCAGCAGCCCACCGGGACTAGCGAAATACGAGCAGTTCTTC	TRBD2	TRBV28	TRBJ2-1	.
CSTARNTEAFF	TGCAGCACGGCGAGGAACACTGAAGCTTTCTTT	.	TRBV29-1	TRBJ1-1	.
CASSLERNEQFF	TGTGCCAGCAGCTTGGAGCGCAATGAGCAGTTCTTC	.	TRBV5-4	TRBJ2-1	few
CASSKALDRQETQYF	TGTGCCAGCAGCAAAGCTTTGGACAGGCAAGAGACCCAGTACTTC	.	TRBV21-1	TRBJ2-5	.
CAWSPGRRGYTF	TGTGCCTGGAGCCCAGGGCGACGGGGCTACACCTTC	.	TRBV30	TRBJ1-2	once
CASKLRSGNTIYF	TGTGCCAGCAAACTCCGCTCTGGAAACACCATATATTTT	.	TRBV7-9	TRBJ1-3	.
CASSMFGTSGMDEQFF	TGTGCCAGTAGTATGTTTGGGACTAGCGGGATGGATGAGCAGTTCTTC	TRBD2	TRBV19	TRBJ2-1	.
CATSRSTRGVATNEKLFF	TGTGCCACCAGCAGATCGACACGGGGGGTAGCAACTAATGAAAAACTGTTTTTT	.	TRBV15	TRBJ1-4	.
CASSTAGTGYNEQFF	TGCGCCAGCAGCACCGCCGGGACAGGATACAATGAGCAGTTCTTC	TRBD1	TRBV5-1	TRBJ2-1	.
CASSLDSDEKLFF	TGTGCCAGCAGCCTAGACAGTGATGAAAAACTGTTTTTT	.	TRBV7-6	TRBJ1-4	once
CASSPVPGVTEAFF	TGTGCCAGCTCACCGGTTCCGGGGGTAACTGAAGCTTTCTTT	.	TRBV18	TRBJ1-1	.
CAWSPGTAQYYGYTF	TGTGCCTGGAGTCCCGGGACAGCCCAATACTATGGCTACACCTTC	TRBD1	TRBV30	TRBJ1-2	.
CASRAGGGTEAFF	TGTGCCAGCAGAGCGGGAGGGGGGACTGAAGCTTTCTTT	.	TRBV28	TRBJ1-1	.
CASSQQTGTNSPLHF	TGCGCCAGCAGCCAACAAACAGGGACTAATTCACCCCTCCACTTT	.	TRBV4-3	TRBJ1-6	.
CASSLGVHSLTGELFF	TGTGCCAGCAGCTTAGGAGTCCACAGCCTCACCGGGGAGCTGTTTTTT	.	TRBV11-2	TRBJ2-2	.
CASSREGNEKLFF	TGTGCCAGCTCCAGGGAGGGCAATGAAAAACTGTTTTTT	.	TRBV6-5	TRBJ1-4	.
CASRMRGRGDTQYF	TGTGCCAGTAGAATGAGGGGGCGCGGTGATACGCAGTATTTT	TRBD1	TRBV19	TRBJ2-3	.
CASSPPGTGIYNEQFF	TGTGCCAGCAGCCCCCCCGGGACAGGGATTTACAATGAGCAGTTCTTC	TRBD1	TRBV3-1/TRBV3-2	TRBJ2-1	.
CASSQRHSPLHF	TGCGCCAGCAGTCAGCGGCATTCACCCCTCCACTTT	.	TRBV23-1	TRBJ1-6	.
CARNPGTSGIIRETQYF	TGTGCCAGAAACCCCGGGACTAGCGGGATTATTAGGGAGACCCAGTACTTC	TRBD2	TRBV5-4	TRBJ2-5	.
CASRKTGTGGTPNIYEQYF	TGCGCCAGCAGAAAAACCGGGACAGGCGGCACCCCAAACATCTACGAGCAGTACTTC	TRBD1	TRBV5-1	TRBJ2-7	.
CASSSPGQGVHEQYF	TGTGCCAGCAGTTCACCGGGACAGGGGGTCCACGAGCAGTACTTC	TRBD1	TRBV28	TRBJ2-7	.
CASSAIPGLAGAPGVADTQYF	TGTGCCAGCAGCGCTATCCCGGGACTAGCGGGAGCCCCGGGTGTGGCCGATACGCAGTATTTT	TRBD2	TRBV7-3	TRBJ2-3	.
CASSELAGGSYEQFF	TGTGCCAGCAGTGAACTAGCGGGAGGGTCCTATGAGCAGTTCTTC	TRBD2	TRBV6-4	TRBJ2-1	few
CASSIPPGPQHF	TGTGCCAGTAGTATTCCGCCAGGGCCCCAGCATTTT	.	TRBV19	TRBJ1-5	many
CASSYEGGLPNQPQHF	TGTGCCAGCAGTTACGAAGGGGGCCTACCTAATCAGCCCCAGCATTTT	TRBD1	TRBV6-2/TRBV6-3	TRBJ1-5	.
CASSTDRDGQPQHF	TGTGCCAGCAGTACCGACAGGGATGGGCAGCCCCAGCATTTT	TRBD1	TRBV6-2/TRBV6-3	TRBJ1-5	.
CASSLLGQGGTDTQYF	TGTGCCAGCAGCTTATTGGGACAGGGGGGCACAGATACGCAGTATTTT	TRBD1	TRBV7-3	TRBJ2-3	few
CALGKGTEAFF	TGTGCCCTCGGGAAGGGCACTGAAGCTTTCTTT	.	TRBV30	TRBJ1-1	.